The count of the clone carrying this T cell receptor beta chain is one. Assay used: immunoSEQ multiplex PCR; TCRdb lists only in-frame clones, some missing. The repertoire holds roughly 2 million clones, with 85% to 95% as singletons. The sample is drawn from a study of shared clonotypes between healthy human individuals. This CDR3 has 14 amino acids. Trimming took off 4 bases at V and 7 bases at J, with 14 bases between the two ends. Germline V gene data show CDR1 as SGHAT and CDR2 as FQNNGV. The sequence was collected from a man between 18 and 35 years old in good health. Sequenced input: naive CD4+ T cells sorted from blood. Subset here: CD45RA+ positively selected. V gene TRBV11-2 combines with J gene TRBJ2-1; D is unresolved. The CDR3 region is CASSSYEPRNEQFF. DNA for the CDR3: TGTGCCAGCAGCTCCTACGAACCCCGGAATGAGCAGTTCTTC.